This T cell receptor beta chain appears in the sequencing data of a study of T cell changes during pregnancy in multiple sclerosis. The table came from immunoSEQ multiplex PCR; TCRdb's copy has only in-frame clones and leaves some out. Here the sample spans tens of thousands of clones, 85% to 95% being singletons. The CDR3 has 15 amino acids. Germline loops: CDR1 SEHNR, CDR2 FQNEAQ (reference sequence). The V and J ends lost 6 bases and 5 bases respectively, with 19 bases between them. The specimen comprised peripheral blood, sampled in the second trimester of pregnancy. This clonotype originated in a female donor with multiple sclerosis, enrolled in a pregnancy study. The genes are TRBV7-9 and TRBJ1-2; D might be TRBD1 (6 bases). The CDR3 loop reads CASSPTGRAPYGYTF. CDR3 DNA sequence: TGTGCCAGCAGTCCAACAGGGAGAGCGCCTTATGGCTACACCTTC. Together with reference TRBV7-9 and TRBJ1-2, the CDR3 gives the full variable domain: DTGVSQNPRHKITKRGQNVTFRCDPISEHNRLYWYRQTLGQGPEFLTYFQNEAQLEKSRLLSDRFSAERPKGSFSTLEIQRTEQGDSAMYLCASSPTGRAPYGYTFGSGTRLTVV.